This T cell receptor beta chain was identified during a study of shared clonotypes between healthy human individuals. Study observations and caveats: All-four-donor shared clonotypes had higher generation probabilities than non-shared clonotypes did. Clonotype sharing levels among donors were expected to vary with sequencing depth.

Notes on this clone: The antigen is not known.

Germline-derived CDR1 and CDR2 are PRHDT and FYEKMQ (reference sequence). V lost 3 bases, J lost 7 bases, and 16 bases lay in between. This CDR3 has 15 residues. The repertoire was sequenced with immunoSEQ multiplex PCR; TCRdb's copy has only in-frame clones and lacks some. The table lists approximately 180,000 clones, 85% to 95% of them singletons. Source material: naive CD4+ T cells sorted from blood. Subset: CD45RA+ positively selected. This clonotype was obtained from a woman aged 25 to 39 in good health. The chain is built from TRBV13 and TRBJ2-1, with D possibly TRBD2 on 5 matching bases. CDR3 in amino acids: CASSLVLAIGNEQFF. The CDR3 DNA sequence: TGTGCCAGCAGCTTGGTTTTAGCGATCGGTAATGAGCAGTTCTTC.